This note documents a single T cell receptor beta chain sequence. The record originates from a study of tumor-infiltrating lymphocytes in primary liver carcinoma. In the study overall: Productive TCRbeta reads per sample were roughly 3.5 to 7.13 million, not differing by tissue.

V dropped 11 bases and J dropped 6; count of bases not matched to a gene: 7. This CDR3 is 11 amino acids long. CDR1 is MNHEY and CDR2 is SVGEGT in the germline V gene. Between roughly 17 and 31 mg of unsorted bulk tissue served as the source from which RNA and DNA were co-extracted. cDNA specific to TCR beta was made from 500 to 650 ng of total RNA, with a constant-region primer employed for priming. Construction of TCR beta libraries relied on three successive nested multiplex PCR rounds employing slightly modified ARM-PCR. With TRBV1-TRBV30 forward primers and a C-beta reverse primer, the first two PCR rounds were run for nine to eleven cycles each. TCRdb redid the calling of the multiplex PCR reads with MiXCR, one entry per CDR3 protein. The repertoire holds 90,000 to 150,000 distinct CDR3 sequences, roughly 70% seen once, with around 8.1% in the top ten.

Sequenced material: tumor-adjacent normal liver tissue. The clonotype originates from a woman aged 55-70 years with primary liver carcinoma and hepatitis B virus infection. The V call is TRBV6-2 or TRBV6-3, the J call TRBJ2-7, with TRBD1 matching over 7 bases. The DNA of the CDR3 is TGTGCCTGCAATACAGGGGTCGAGCAGTACTTC. Protein product: CACNTGVEQYF.